Sequencing of this TCR beta chain was carried out in a study of control samples from healthy donors and cancer patients. Profiled with immunoSEQ multiplex PCR; TCRdb holds only in-frame clones, not every one. The sample shows 50,000 to 65,000 clones, roughly 90% of them seen only once. CDR3 size: 12 residues. From germline, CDR1 is SGHRS and CDR2 YFSETQ. V was trimmed by 2 bases and J by 6 bases, leaving 8 bases between them. This chain joins TRBV5-1 and TRBJ1-1, with D possibly being TRBD1 (6 bases). The sequence derives from a man aged 25 to 45 with colorectal cancer. The sequencing sample was made of PBMCs. In nucleotides, the CDR3 is TGCGCCAGCAGCTTTGAGGGGGCTGAAGCTTTCTTT. Its translation: CASSFEGAEAFF.